The present entry profiles one T cell receptor beta chain with its context. This CDR3 contains 15 residues. Germline V gene lookup returns CDR1 LNHDA and CDR2 SQIVND (reference sequence). V lost 5 bases to trimming and J lost 1 base, with 13 bases between them. This sample stems from a study of blood T cell repertoires in COVID-19. Overall study: The origin of the acute and convalescent COVID-19 samples was the United States, Italy and Spain.

Generated by immunoSEQ multiplex PCR, the TCRdb table keeps only in-frame clones and is missing some. This table holds tens of thousands of clones, about 83% found once. The TCR comes from a woman aged 55 to 70 with COVID-19, enrolled during active disease. The sample comprised peripheral blood. This chain connects TRBV19 to TRBJ2-3; D may be TRBD2 (6 bases). The CDR3 loop reads CASSGGSGRTDTQYF. CDR3 nucleotide sequence: TGTGCCAGTAGTGGAGGTAGCGGCCGCACAGATACGCAGTATTTT.